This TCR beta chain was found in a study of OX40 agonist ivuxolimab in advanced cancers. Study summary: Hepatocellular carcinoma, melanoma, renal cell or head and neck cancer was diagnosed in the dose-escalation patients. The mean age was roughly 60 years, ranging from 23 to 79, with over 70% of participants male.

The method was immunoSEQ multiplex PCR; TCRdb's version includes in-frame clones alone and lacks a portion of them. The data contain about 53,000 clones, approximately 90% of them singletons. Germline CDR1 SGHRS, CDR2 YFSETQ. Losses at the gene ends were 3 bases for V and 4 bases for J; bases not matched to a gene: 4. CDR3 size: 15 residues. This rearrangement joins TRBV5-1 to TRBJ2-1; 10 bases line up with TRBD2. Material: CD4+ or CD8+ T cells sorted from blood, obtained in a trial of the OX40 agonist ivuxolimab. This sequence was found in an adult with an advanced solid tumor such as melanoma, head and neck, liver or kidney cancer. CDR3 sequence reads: CASSSLAGVYNEQFF. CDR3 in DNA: TGCGCCAGCAGCTCCCTAGCGGGAGTTTACAATGAGCAGTTCTTC.